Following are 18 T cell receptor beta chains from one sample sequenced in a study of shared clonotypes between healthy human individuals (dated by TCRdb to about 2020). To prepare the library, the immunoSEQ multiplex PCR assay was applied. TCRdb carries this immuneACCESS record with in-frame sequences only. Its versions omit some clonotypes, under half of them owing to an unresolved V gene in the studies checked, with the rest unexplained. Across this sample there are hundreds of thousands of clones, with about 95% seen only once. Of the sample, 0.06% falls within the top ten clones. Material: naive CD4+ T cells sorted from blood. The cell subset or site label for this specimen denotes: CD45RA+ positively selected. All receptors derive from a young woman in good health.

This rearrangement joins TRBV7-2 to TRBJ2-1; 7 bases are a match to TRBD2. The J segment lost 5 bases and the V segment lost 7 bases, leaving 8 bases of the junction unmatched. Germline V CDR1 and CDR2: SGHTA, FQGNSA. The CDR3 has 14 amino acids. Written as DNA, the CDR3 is TGTGCCAGCACCCTGACTAGCAGACACAATGAGCAGTTCTTC. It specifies CASTLTSRHNEQFF.

For the CDR3, the DNA is TGTGCCAGCAGCTTGAGCGCCCTCGTCCACGAGCAGTACTTC. It translates to CASSLSALVHEQYF. V is TRBV5-4 and J is TRBJ2-7; no definite D call. This CDR3 spans 14 amino acids. The ends were cut back, 1 base at V and 5 bases at J, with 13 bases in the middle. Per germline, CDR1 SGHNT and CDR2 YYREEE (reference sequence).

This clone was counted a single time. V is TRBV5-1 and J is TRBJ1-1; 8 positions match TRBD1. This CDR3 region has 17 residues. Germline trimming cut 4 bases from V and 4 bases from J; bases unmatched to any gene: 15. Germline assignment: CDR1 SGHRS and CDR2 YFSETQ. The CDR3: CASSPSWDRTLGTEAFF. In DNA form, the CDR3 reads TGCGCCAGCAGCCCCTCGTGGGACAGGACGTTAGGCACTGAAGCTTTCTTT.

The CDR3 reads CASSERRGFDGQETQYF. In DNA form, the CDR3 reads TGCGCCAGCAGTGAGCGCCGGGGGTTCGATGGCCAGGAGACCCAGTACTTC. The rearrangement links TRBV10-2 to TRBJ2-5, with D maybe TRBD2 (6 bases). This CDR3 region has 17 residues. The germline V and J ends were trimmed by 2 bases and 5 bases, with 21 bases remaining between them. Germline CDR1 WSHSY, CDR2 SAAADI.

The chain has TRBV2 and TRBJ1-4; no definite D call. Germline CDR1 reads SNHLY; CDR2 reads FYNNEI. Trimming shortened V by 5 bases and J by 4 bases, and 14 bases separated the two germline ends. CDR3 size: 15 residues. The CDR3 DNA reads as TGTGCCAGCAGTTCTCAGACGTCCCTTAATGAAAAACTGTTTTTT. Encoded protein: CASSSQTSLNEKLFF. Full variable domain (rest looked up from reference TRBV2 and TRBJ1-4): EPEVTQTPSHQVTQMGQEVILRCVPISNHLYFYWYRQILGQKVEFLVSFYNNEISEKSEIFDDQFSVERPDGSNFTLKIRSTKLEDSAMYFCASSSQTSLNEKLFFGSGTQLSVL.

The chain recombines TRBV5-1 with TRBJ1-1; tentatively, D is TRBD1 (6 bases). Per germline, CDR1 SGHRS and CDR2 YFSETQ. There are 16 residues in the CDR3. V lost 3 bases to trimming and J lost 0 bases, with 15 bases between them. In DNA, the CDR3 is TGCGCCAGCAGCTCCGGGACACAAAGTTTGAACACTGAAGCTTTCTTT. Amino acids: CASSSGTQSLNTEAFF. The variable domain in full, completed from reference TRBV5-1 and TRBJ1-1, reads KAGVTQTPRYLIKTRGQQVTLSCSPISGHRSVSWYQQTPGQGLQFLFEYFSETQRNKGNFPGRFSGRQFSNSRSEMNVSTLELGDSALYLCASSSGTQSLNTEAFFGQGTRLTVV.

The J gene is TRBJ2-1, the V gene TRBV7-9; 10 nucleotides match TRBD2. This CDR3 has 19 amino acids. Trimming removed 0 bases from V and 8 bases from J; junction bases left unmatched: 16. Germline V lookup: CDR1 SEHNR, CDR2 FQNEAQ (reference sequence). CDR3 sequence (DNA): TGTGCCAGCAGCTTAGCGTCGGACGCAGCGGGAGGGCCGGAGTATGAGCAGTTCTTC. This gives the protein CASSLASDAAGGPEYEQFF.

CDR3 nucleotide sequence: TGCAGCGCCGATAGCGGGAGGGCGGGCGAGCAGTACTTC. Its protein product is CSADSGRAGEQYF. V gene TRBV29-1 combines with J gene TRBJ2-7; 11 bases fit TRBD2. Germline CDR1 reads SQVTM; CDR2 reads ANQGSEA. CDR3 length equals 13 residues. V was pared by 7 bases and J by 6 bases, with 8 bases of the junction left unmatched.

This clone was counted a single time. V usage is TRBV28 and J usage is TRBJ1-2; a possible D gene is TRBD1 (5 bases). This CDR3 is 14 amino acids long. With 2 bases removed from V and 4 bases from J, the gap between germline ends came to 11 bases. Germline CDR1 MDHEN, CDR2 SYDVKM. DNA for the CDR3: TGTGCCAGCAGTTTAGGGACTCCGGTCTATGGCTACACCTTC. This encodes CASSLGTPVYGYTF.

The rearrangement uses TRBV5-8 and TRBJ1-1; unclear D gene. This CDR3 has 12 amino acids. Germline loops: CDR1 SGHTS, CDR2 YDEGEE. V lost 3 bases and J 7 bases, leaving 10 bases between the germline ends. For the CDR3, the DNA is TGTGCCAGCAGCTCGGAGACGGATGAAGCTTTCTTT. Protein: CASSSETDEAFF. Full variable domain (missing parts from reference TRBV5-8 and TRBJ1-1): EAGVTQSPTHLIKTRGQQATLRCSPISGHTSVYWYQQALGLGLQFLLWYDEGEERNRGNFPPRFSGRQFPNYSSELNVNALELEDSALYLCASSSETDEAFFGQGTRLTVV.

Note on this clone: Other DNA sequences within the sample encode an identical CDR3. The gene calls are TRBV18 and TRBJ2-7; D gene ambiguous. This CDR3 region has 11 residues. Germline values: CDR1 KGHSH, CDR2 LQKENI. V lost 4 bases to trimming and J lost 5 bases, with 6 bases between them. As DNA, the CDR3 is TGTGCCAGCTCACGAAGTGACGAGCAGTACTTC. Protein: CASSRSDEQYF. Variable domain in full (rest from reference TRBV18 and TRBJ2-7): NAGVMQNPRHLVRRRGQEARLRCSPMKGHSHVYWYRQLPEEGLKFMVYLQKENIIDESGMPKERFSAEFPKEGPSILRIQQVVRGDSAAYFCASSRSDEQYFGPGTRLTVT.

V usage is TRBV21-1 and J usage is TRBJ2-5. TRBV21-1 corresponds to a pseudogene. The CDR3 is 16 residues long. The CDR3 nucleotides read TGTGCCAGCAGTCGGCTCTGCTACACTTTCTCTGAGACCCAGTACTTC. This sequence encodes CASSRLCYTFSETQYF.

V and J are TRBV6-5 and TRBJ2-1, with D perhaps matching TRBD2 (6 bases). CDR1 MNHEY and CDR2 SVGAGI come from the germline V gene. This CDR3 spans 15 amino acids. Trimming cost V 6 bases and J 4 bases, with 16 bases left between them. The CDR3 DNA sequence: TGTGCCAGCAGCTCGCGGGACCGACTATACAATGAGCAGTTCTTC. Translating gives CASSSRDRLYNEQFF.

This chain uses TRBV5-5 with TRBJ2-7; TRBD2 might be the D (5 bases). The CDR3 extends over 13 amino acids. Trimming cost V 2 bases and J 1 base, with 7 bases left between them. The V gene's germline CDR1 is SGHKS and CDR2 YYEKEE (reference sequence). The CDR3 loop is CASSFRDSYEQYF. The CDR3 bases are TGTGCCAGCAGCTTCCGGGATTCCTACGAGCAGTACTTC.

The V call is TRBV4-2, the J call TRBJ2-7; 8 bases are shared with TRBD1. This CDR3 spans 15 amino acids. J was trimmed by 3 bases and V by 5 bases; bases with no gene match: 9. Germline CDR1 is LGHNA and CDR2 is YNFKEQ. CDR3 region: CASSSPDREHYEQYF. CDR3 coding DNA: TGTGCCAGCAGCTCCCCGGACAGGGAGCACTACGAGCAGTACTTC.

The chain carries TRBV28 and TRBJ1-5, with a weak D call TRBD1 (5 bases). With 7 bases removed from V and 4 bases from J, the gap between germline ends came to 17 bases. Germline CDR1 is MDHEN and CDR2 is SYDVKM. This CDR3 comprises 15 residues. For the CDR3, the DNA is TGTGCCAGCATAATTCGGGGGACTTCGAATCAGCCCCAGCATTTT. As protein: CASIIRGTSNQPQHF.

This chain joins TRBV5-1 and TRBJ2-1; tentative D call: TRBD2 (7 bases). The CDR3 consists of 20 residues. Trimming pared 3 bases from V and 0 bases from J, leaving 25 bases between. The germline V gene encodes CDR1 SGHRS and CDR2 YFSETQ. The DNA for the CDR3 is TGCGCCAGCAGCTCAAAGGGGGTAGCGGGTCCTTACAGCTCCTACAATGAGCAGTTCTTC. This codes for CASSSKGVAGPYSSYNEQFF.

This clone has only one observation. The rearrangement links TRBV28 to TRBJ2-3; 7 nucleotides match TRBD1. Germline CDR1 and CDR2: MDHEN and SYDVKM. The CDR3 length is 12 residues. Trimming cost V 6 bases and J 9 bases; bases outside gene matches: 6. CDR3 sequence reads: CASRRQGQTQYF. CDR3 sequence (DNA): TGTGCCAGCAGGAGACAGGGTCAGACGCAGTATTTT.